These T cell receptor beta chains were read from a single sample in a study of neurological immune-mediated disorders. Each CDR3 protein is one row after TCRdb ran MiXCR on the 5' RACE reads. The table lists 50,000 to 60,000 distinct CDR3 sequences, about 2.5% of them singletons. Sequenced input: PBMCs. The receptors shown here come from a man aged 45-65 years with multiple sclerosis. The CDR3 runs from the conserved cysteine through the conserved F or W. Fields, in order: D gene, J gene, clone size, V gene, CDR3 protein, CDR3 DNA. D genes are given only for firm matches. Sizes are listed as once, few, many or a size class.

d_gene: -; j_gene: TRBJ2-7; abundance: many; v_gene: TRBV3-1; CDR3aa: CASSEGYEQYF; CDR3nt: TGTGCCAGCAGTGAGGGCTACGAGCAGTACTTC
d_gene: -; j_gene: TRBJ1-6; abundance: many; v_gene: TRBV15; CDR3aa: CATSREVSSPLHF; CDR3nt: TGTGCCACCAGCAGAGAGGTTTCTTCACCCCTCCACTTT
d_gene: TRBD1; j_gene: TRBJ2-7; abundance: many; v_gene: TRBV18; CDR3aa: CASSPRGQVVGGEQYF; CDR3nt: TGTGCCAGCTCACCACGGGGACAGGTCGTGGGCGGCGAGCAGTACTTC
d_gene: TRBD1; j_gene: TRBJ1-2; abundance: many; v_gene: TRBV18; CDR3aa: CASSPEQGAAYGYTF; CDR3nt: TGTGCCAGCTCACCGGAACAGGGGGCGGCCTATGGCTACACCTTC
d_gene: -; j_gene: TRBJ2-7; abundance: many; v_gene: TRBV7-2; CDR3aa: CASSTLNEQYF; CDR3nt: TGTGCCAGCAGCACCCTCAACGAGCAGTACTTC
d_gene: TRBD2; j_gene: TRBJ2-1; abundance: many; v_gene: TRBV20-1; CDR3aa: CSPSGGGYNEQFF; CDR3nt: TGCAGCCCGAGCGGGGGAGGGTACAATGAGCAGTTCTTC
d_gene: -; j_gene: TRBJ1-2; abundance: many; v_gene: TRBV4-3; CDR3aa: CASRNSRGGSYGYTF; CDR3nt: TGCGCCAGCAGGAACTCGAGGGGCGGGAGCTATGGCTACACCTTC
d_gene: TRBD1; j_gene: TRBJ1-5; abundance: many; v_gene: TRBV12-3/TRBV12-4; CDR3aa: CASSLETGTYSNQPQHF; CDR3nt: TGTGCCAGCAGTTTAGAGACAGGGACATATAGCAATCAGCCCCAGCATTTT
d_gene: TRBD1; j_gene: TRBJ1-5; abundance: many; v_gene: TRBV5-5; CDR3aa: CASSPRLGQGNSNQPQHF; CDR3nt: TGTGCCAGCAGCCCCCGATTAGGACAGGGAAATAGCAATCAGCCCCAGCATTTT
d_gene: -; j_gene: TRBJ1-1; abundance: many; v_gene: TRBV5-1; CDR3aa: CASSFSQGPEAFF; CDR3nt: TGCGCCAGCAGCTTCTCCCAGGGCCCTGAAGCTTTCTTT
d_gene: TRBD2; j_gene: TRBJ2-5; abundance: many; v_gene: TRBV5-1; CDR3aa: CASSLNGGAGQETQYF; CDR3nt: TGCGCCAGCAGCTTGAACGGGGGGGCCGGCCAAGAGACCCAGTACTTC
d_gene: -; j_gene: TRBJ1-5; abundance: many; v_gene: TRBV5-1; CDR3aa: CASSTTGTPDQPQHF; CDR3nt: TGCGCCAGCAGCACCACAGGGACACCAGATCAGCCCCAGCATTTT
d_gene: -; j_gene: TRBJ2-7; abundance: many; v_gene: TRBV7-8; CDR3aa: CASSYRQERSYEQYF; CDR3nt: TGTGCCAGCAGCTATAGACAGGAAAGGTCCTACGAGCAGTACTTC
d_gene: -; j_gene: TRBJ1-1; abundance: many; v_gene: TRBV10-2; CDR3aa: CASSESSQGETEAFF; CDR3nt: TGCGCCAGCAGTGAGTCGAGTCAGGGAGAGACTGAAGCTTTCTTT
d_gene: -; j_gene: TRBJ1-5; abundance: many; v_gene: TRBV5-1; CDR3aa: CASSSDRPQHF; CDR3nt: TGCGCCAGCAGCTCCGATCGGCCCCAGCATTTT
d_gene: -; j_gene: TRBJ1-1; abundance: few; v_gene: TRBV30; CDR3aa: CAWTPGWQNTEAFF; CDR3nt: TGTGCCTGGACCCCAGGCTGGCAAAACACTGAAGCTTTCTTT
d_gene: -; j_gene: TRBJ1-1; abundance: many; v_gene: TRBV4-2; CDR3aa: CASSQEASGRGFVNTEAFF; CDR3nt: TGTGCCAGCAGCCAAGAGGCTAGCGGCAGGGGATTTGTGAACACTGAAGCTTTCTTT
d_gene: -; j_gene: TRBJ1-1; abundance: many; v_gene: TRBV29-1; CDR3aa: CSVTGGNTEAFF; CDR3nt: TGCAGCGTCACCGGAGGGAACACTGAAGCTTTCTTT
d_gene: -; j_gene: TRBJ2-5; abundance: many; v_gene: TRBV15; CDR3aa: CATSRDHLSLLETQYF; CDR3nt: TGTGCCACCAGCAGAGATCATCTCTCCCTACTGGAGACCCAGTACTTC
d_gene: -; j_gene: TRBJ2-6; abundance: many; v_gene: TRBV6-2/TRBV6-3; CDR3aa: CASSWYGANVLTF; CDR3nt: TGTGCCAGCAGTTGGTATGGGGCCAACGTCCTGACTTTC
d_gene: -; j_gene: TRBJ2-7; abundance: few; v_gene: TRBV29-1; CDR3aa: CSVEGVRPYEQYF; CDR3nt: TGCAGCGTTGAAGGGGTCAGACCCTACGAGCAGTACTTC
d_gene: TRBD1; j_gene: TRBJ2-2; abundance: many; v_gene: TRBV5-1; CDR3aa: CASMNGQENTGELFF; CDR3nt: TGCGCCAGCATGAATGGACAGGAGAACACCGGGGAGCTGTTTTTT
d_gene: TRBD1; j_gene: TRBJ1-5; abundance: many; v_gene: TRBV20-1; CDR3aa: CSARTGTVNSNQPQHF; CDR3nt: TGCAGTGCTAGAACCGGGACAGTCAATAGCAATCAGCCCCAGCATTTT
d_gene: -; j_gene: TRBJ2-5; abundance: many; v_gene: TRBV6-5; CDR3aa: CASRERGGETQYF; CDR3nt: TGTGCCAGCAGAGAACGTGGGGGTGAGACCCAGTACTTC
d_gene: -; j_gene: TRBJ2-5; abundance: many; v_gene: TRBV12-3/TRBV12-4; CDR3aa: CASSQWVGTDRKETQYF; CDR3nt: TGTGCCAGCAGCCAATGGGTCGGGACCGATAGGAAAGAGACCCAGTACTTC
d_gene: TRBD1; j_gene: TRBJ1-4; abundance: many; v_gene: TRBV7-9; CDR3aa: CASSDGQGLEKLFF; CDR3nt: TGTGCCAGCAGCGACGGACAGGGTCTGGAAAAACTGTTTTTT
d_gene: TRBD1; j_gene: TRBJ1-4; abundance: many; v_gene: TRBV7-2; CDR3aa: CASSPGQSNEKLFF; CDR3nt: TGTGCCAGCAGCCCGGGACAGTCTAATGAAAAACTGTTTTTT
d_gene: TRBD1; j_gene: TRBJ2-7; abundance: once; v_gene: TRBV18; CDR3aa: CASSPMTGSTDEQYF; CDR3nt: TGTGCCAGCTCACCGATGACAGGGTCAACCGACGAGCAGTACTTC
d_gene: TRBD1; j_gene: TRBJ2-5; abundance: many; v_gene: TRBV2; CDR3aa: CASRRWGQGLQETQYF; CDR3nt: TGTGCCAGCAGACGATGGGGACAGGGGCTCCAGGAGACCCAGTACTTC